This record covers a single T cell receptor (beta chain). No antigen is known for it. This entry belongs to a study of shared clonotypes between healthy human individuals. General observations from the study: Sample collection involved blood only; tissue repertoires are likely different. Relative to their counterparts shared across all four donors, non-shared clonotypes exhibited diminished generation probabilities.

The CDR3 covers 12 residues. Germline assignment: CDR1 LNHDA and CDR2 SQIVND (reference sequence). Trimming stripped 7 bases from V and 4 bases from J, with 10 bases between. An even split of each subset's genomic DNA across several immunoSEQ plates was performed. The data were produced by immunoSEQ multiplex PCR, yet TCRdb's version contains in-frame clones alone and is incomplete. The top ten clones hold about 0.45% of a sample with about 1.5 million clones, 98% of them seen once. The TCR comes from a man aged 30 to 45 in good health. The V and J genes are TRBV19 and TRBJ1-1, with D unclear. Sequencing was carried out using naive CD4+ T cells sorted from blood. Subset here: CD45RA+ positively selected. DNA for the CDR3: TGTGCCAGTACAAACTTTGGCACTGAAGCTTTCTTT. Its translation is CASTNFGTEAFF.